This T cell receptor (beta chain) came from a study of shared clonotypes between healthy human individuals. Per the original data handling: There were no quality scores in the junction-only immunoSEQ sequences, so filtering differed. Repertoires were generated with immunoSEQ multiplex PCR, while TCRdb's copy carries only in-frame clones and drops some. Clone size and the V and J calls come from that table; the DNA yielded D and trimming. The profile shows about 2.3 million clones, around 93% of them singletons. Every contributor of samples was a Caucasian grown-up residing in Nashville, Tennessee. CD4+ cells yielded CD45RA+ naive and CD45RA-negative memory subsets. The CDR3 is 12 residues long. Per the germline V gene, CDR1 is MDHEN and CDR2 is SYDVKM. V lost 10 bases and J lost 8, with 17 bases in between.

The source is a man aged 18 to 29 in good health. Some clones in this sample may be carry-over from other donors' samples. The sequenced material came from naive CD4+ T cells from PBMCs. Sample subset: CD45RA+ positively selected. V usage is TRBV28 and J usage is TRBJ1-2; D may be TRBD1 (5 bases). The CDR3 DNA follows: TGTGCCACTGTAGAGGGCAGGGACGGCTACACCTTC. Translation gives CATVEGRDGYTF.